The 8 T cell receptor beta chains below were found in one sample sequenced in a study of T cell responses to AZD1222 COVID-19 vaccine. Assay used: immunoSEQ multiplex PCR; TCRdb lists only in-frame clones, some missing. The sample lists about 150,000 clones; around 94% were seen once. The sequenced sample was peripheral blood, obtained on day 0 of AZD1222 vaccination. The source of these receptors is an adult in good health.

CDR3: CASSYSSPSGQPQHF. Written as DNA, the CDR3 is TGTGCCAGCAGTTACTCGTCACCCTCAGGGCAGCCCCAGCATTTT. This rearrangement joins TRBV6-5 to TRBJ1-5, with D maybe TRBD1 (5 bases). V dropped 0 bases and J dropped 7 bases, with 13 bases sitting between them. This CDR3 has 15 residues. Germline loops: CDR1 MNHEY, CDR2 SVGAGI.

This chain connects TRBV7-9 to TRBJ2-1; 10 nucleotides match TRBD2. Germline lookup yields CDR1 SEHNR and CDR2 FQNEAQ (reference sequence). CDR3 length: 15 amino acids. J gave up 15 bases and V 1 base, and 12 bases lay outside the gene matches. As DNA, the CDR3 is TGTGCCAGCAGCTTAGATCGGCTAGCGGGAGAAGAAAGGTTCTTC. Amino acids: CASSLDRLAGEERFF.

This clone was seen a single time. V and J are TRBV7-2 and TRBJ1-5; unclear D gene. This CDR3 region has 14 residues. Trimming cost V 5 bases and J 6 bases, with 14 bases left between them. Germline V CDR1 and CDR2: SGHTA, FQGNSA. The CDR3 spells CASSHSLGFQPQHF. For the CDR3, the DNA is TGTGCCAGCAGCCACTCTCTCGGGTTTCAGCCCCAGCATTTT.

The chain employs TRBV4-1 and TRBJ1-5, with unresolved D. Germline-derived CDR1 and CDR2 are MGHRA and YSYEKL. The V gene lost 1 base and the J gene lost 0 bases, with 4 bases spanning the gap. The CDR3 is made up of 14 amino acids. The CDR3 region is CASSQAYSNQPQHF. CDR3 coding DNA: TGCGCCAGCAGCCAAGCCTATAGCAATCAGCCCCAGCATTTT.

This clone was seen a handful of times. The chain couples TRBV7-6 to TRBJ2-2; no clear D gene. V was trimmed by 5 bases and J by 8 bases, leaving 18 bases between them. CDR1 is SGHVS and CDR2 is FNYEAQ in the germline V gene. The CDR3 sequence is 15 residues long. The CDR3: CASSPNVLPQGELFF. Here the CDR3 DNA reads TGTGCCAGCAGCCCTAACGTCCTCCCCCAGGGGGAGCTGTTTTTT. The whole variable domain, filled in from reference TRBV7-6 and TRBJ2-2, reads GAGVSQSPRYKVTKRGQDVALRCDPISGHVSLYWYRQALGQGPEFLTYFNYEAQQDKSGLPNDRFSAERPEGSISTLTIQRTEQRDSAMYRCASSPNVLPQGELFFGEGSRLTVL.

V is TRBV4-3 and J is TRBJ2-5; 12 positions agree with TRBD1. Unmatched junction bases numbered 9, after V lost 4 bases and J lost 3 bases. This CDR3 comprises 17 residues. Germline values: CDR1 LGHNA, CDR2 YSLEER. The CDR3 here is CASSRTGTGGSKETQYF. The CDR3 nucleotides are TGCGCCAGCAGCCGAACCGGGACAGGGGGCTCAAAAGAGACCCAGTACTTC.

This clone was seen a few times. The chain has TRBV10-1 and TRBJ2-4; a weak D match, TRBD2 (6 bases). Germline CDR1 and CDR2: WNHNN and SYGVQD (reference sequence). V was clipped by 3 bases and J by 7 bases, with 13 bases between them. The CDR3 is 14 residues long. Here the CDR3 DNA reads TGCGCCAGCAGTGAATCGTCCCGGGAGAACATTCAGTACTTC. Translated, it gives CASSESSRENIQYF.

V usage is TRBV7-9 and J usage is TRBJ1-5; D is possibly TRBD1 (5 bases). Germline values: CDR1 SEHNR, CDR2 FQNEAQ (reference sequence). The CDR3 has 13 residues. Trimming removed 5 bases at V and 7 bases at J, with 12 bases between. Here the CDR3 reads CASSPRGDQPQHF. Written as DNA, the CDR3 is TGTGCCAGCAGCCCTCGAGGGGACCAGCCCCAGCATTTT.